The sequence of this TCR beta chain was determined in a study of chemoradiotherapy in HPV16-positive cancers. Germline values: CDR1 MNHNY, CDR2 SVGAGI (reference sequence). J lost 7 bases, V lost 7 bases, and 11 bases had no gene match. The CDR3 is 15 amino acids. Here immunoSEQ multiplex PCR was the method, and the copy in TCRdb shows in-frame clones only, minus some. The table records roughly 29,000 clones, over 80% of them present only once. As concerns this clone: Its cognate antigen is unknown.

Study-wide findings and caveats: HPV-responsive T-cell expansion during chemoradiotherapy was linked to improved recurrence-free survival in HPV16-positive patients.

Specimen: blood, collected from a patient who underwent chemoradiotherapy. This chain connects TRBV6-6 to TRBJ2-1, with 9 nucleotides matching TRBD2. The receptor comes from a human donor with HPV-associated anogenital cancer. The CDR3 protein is CASMLSRGGLNEQFF. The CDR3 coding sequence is TGTGCCAGCATGTTGTCGCGGGGGGGCTTAAATGAGCAGTTCTTC.